This record looks at one TCR beta chain sequence and its context. Its antigen is as yet unknown. These data originate in a study of identical twins. The CDR3 runs 14 residues. Trimming stripped 2 bases from V and 1 base from J, with 9 bases between. Germline V gene lookup returns CDR1 MDHEN and CDR2 SYDVKM. A single record per CDR3 protein comes from TCRdb applying MiXCR to the 5' RACE reads. This table has some 500,000 distinct CDR3 sequences, over 11% appearing once. Study outcomes and limitations: In beta out-of-frame sequences, the excess sharing between twins was weaker. Modelling approaches yielded underestimates of out-of-frame TCR alpha sharing between monozygotic twins. Invariant T cells like MAIT and iNKT could partly confound the zero-insertion analyses.

The data were also submitted as part of a second study, on yellow fever vaccine responses in identical twins. From that study: Twins reportedly showed a vaccine T cell response that seemed partly convergent and partly personalized.

The V and J genes are TRBV28 and TRBJ2-7; TRBD1 might be the D (6 bases). The sequence was obtained from a woman aged 18-29 years in good health. Sequenced input: CD4+ T cells sorted from blood. As DNA, the CDR3 is TGTGCCAGCAGTTTACCCCAGGGGTCCTACGAGCAGTACTTC. This codes for CASSLPQGSYEQYF.